This passage covers 22 T cell receptor beta chains from one sample sequenced in a study of post-analysis software for immune sequencing data (dated by TCRdb to the mid-2010s). On the study overall, not on this receptor specifically: Significantly higher frequencies in patients than in controls were found for several TRBV segments, including TRBV5-6, TRBV5-1 and TRBV20-1.

These receptors' targets are unknown. Library creation used PCR. Instrument used: Illumina HiSeq 2500. Unique molecular identifiers were incorporated into TCR beta cDNA libraries to reduce PCR and sequencing biases. TCRdb reran the public reads through fastp at Q25 and MiXCR, keeping productive beta chains. CDR3 protein duplicates are merged, each entry listing the most common genes and DNA. The sample data list roughly 570,000 distinct CDR3 sequences, and around 34% of these were observed just once. The ten largest make up 4.5% to 7.5% of the sample. The sample was blood. The receptors come from a girl aged 2 to 17 with multiple sclerosis.

This sequence joins TRBV28 and TRBJ2-7, with D possibly being TRBD1 (5 bases). The CDR3 consists of 13 residues. Germline V gene data show CDR1 as MDHEN and CDR2 as SYDVKM. Trimming removed 3 bases from V and 3 bases from J, with 9 bases in between. The CDR3 sequence: CASSFQGHYEQYF. For the CDR3, the DNA is TGTGCCAGCAGTTTCCAGGGCCACTACGAGCAGTACTTC.

This clonotype was counted once. The genes are TRBV6-5 and TRBJ2-4, with a weak D call TRBD2 (6 bases). CDR1 is MNHEY, CDR2 SVGAGI, per germline. Trimming removed 6 bases from V and 3 bases from J, with 18 bases in between. This CDR3 has 16 residues. The CDR3 sequence is CASRPDWAGLKNIQYF. In DNA form, the CDR3 reads TGTGCCAGCAGACCCGACTGGGCGGGGCTCAAAAACATTCAGTACTTC.

This clonotype turned up a few times. This chain uses TRBV6-5 with TRBJ1-1; 11 bases map to TRBD1. The CDR3 has 15 residues. Trimming cost V 8 bases and J 0 bases; bases outside gene matches: 5. Germline values: CDR1 MNHEY, CDR2 SVGAGI. CDR3 nucleotides: TGTGCCAGCCGAGGACAGGGGGCTCTGAACACTGAAGCTTTCTTT. Translation gives CASRGQGALNTEAFF.

This clonotype occurred a few times. The chain links TRBV5-1 to TRBJ2-5, with D possibly being TRBD2 (6 bases). Trimming stripped 4 bases from V and 4 bases from J, with 17 bases between. This CDR3 has 15 amino acids. Germline assignment: CDR1 SGHRS and CDR2 YFSETQ. The CDR3: CASSPETSVGETQYF. The CDR3 DNA follows: TGCGCCAGCAGCCCCGAGACTAGTGTGGGAGAGACCCAGTACTTC. The variable domain in full, completed from reference TRBV5-1 and TRBJ2-5, reads KAGVTQTPRYLIKTRGQQVTLSCSPISGHRSVSWYQQTPGQGLQFLFEYFSETQRNKGNFPGRFSGRQFSNSRSEMNVSTLELGDSALYLCASSPETSVGETQYFGPGTRLLVL.

This chain links TRBV5-1 with TRBJ2-7, with 7 bases matching TRBD1. This CDR3 contains 16 residues. Germline CDR1 reads SGHRS; CDR2 reads YFSETQ. Trimming at V came to 4 bases and at J to 1 base, leaving 11 bases not matched to a gene. The CDR3 DNA reads TGCGCCAGCAGCCCCAGGACAGGCGCCGGGTCCTACGAGCAGTACTTC. It encodes CASSPRTGAGSYEQYF.

This clonotype showed up just a few times. The chain joins TRBV12-3 or TRBV12-4 to TRBJ2-7; a weak D match, TRBD1 (5 bases). V gave up 5 bases and J gave up 2 bases, with 13 bases separating them. This CDR3 region has 14 residues. Written as DNA, the CDR3 is TGTGCCAGCAGTCGGACACTCGGAACCTACGAGCAGTACTTC. This sequence encodes CASSRTLGTYEQYF.

This sequence joins TRBV4-1 and TRBJ1-4; 8 bases agree with TRBD1. Germline CDR1 is MGHRA and CDR2 is YSYEKL. This CDR3 region has 14 residues. V was clipped by 1 base and J by 10 bases; unmatched bases: 5. The CDR3 sequence: CASSQADREVKLFF. The DNA of the CDR3 is TGCGCCAGCAGCCAAGCGGACAGGGAGGTAAAACTGTTTTTT.

This clonotype was found a few times. The genes are TRBV20-1 and TRBJ1-5; D gene unclear. The CDR3 is made up of 12 amino acids. Trimming took 1 base from V and 7 from J, leaving 8 bases between them. Germline assignment: CDR1 DFQATT and CDR2 SNEGSKA (reference sequence). This CDR3 is CSARVNRQPQHF. CDR3 coding DNA: TGCAGTGCTAGAGTAAATCGCCAGCCCCAGCATTTT.

This chain uses TRBV6-2 or TRBV6-3 with TRBJ2-7, with D perhaps matching TRBD1 (6 bases). The CDR3 totals 13 residues. V lost 5 bases and J lost 3, with 11 bases in between. Germline-derived CDR1 and CDR2 are MNHEY and SVGEGT. In DNA form, the CDR3 reads TGTGCCAGCAGTCAGGACAGTTTCTACGAGCAGTACTTC. It codes for CASSQDSFYEQYF.

Concerning this clonotype itself: One end of the junction varies from germline; a read error may be responsible. This rearrangement joins TRBV7-8 to TRBJ1-2, with D maybe TRBD1 (6 bases). Looked up from germline, CDR1 is SGHVS and CDR2 is FQNEAQ. The CDR3 loop spans 15 amino acids. CDR3 nucleotides: TGCGCCAGCAGCTTGGTAGCCGGGGGCAACTATGGCTACACCTTC. As protein: CASSLVAGGNYGYTF.

The chain recombines TRBV7-6 with TRBJ2-5, with D possibly called TRBD1 or TRBD2 (6 bases each). Trimming stripped 6 bases from V and 1 base from J, with 15 bases between. CDR3 size: 15 residues. The germline V gene encodes CDR1 SGHVS and CDR2 FNYEAQ. This chain's CDR3 is CASRGGSLIQETQYF. In nucleotides, the CDR3 is TGTGCCAGCAGAGGGGGGAGCCTAATCCAAGAGACCCAGTACTTC.

The chain couples TRBV20-1 to TRBJ2-7; D gene unclear. V shed 5 bases and J shed 0 bases, with 20 bases lying between them. The CDR3 is made up of 16 amino acids. Germline assignment: CDR1 DFQATT and CDR2 SNEGSKA (reference sequence). CDR3 nucleotide sequence: TGCAGTGCTGGTCCCCCCGGACGGGTCAGCTCCTACGAGCAGTACTTC. It codes for CSAGPPGRVSSYEQYF.

Only a few counts were recorded for this clonotype. The rearrangement links TRBV5-1 to TRBJ2-5; 7 nucleotides line up with TRBD1. V dropped 0 bases and J dropped 5; count of bases not matched to a gene: 7. The CDR3 runs 15 residues. Germline V gene data show CDR1 as SGHRS and CDR2 as YFSETQ. The CDR3 coding sequence is TGCGCCAGCAGCTTGGCCGACAGGGATGAGGAGACCCAGTACTTC. This gives the protein CASSLADRDEETQYF.

The chain combines TRBV6-2 or TRBV6-3 with TRBJ2-5; possibly TRBD2 for D (6 bases). V lost 8 bases and J lost 1, with 14 bases in between. The CDR3 is 14 residues long. The germline V gene encodes CDR1 MNHEY and CDR2 SVGEGT. DNA of the CDR3: TGTGCCAGCGCCCGAGGGACTTTCCAAGAGACCCAGTACTTC. Translation: CASARGTFQETQYF.

The chain is built from TRBV7-2 and TRBJ1-5; D unclear. The CDR3 totals 12 residues. Germline CDR1 SGHTA, CDR2 FQGNSA. Between the trimmed V and J ends, which lost 2 bases and 9 bases, there was a span of 8 bases. The CDR3 nucleotides read TGTGCCAGCAGCTTATCCGCACGGCCCCAGCATTTT. Amino acid sequence: CASSLSARPQHF.

The chain joins TRBV20-1 to TRBJ2-7; 10 bases align to TRBD1. The CDR3 is made up of 14 amino acids. Germline V CDR1 and CDR2: DFQATT, SNEGSKA (reference sequence). Trimming cost V 3 bases and J 3 bases; bases outside gene matches: 5. For the CDR3, the DNA is TGCAGTGCTAGCACCGGGACAGGGGTCTACGAGCAGTACTTC. Protein: CSASTGTGVYEQYF.

The chain combines TRBV11-2 with TRBJ1-1, with D unclear. CDR1 and CDR2 (germline): SGHAT, FQNNGV. The CDR3 extends over 15 amino acids. Trimming removed 0 bases at V and 0 bases at J, with 8 bases between. The CDR3 spells CASSLDRAVNTEAFF. DNA of the CDR3: TGTGCCAGCAGCTTAGATCGGGCAGTGAACACTGAAGCTTTCTTT.

This clonotype has a handful of counts. The gene calls are TRBV29-1 and TRBJ1-2; maybe TRBD1 (6 bases). Trimming took off 4 bases at V and 2 bases at J, with 14 bases between the two ends. The CDR3 runs 14 residues. The germline gives CDR1 SQVTM, CDR2 ANQGSEA. The CDR3 DNA sequence: TGCAGCGTTGCAGGCGTCAGGGGAAACTATGGCTACACCTTC. It yields the protein CSVAGVRGNYGYTF.

This clonotype has a handful of counts. V usage is TRBV5-1 and J usage is TRBJ2-5, with D perhaps matching TRBD1 or TRBD2 (6 bases each). Germline V lookup: CDR1 SGHRS, CDR2 YFSETQ. V lost 4 bases, J lost 6 bases, and 13 bases lay in between. CDR3 length equals 13 residues. The CDR3 loop is CASSPEGGQTQYF. In DNA form, the CDR3 reads TGCGCCAGCAGCCCGGAAGGGGGGCAGACCCAGTACTTC.

The chain is built from TRBV5-1 and TRBJ1-2; D call uncertain. CDR3 length: 15 residues. Trimming took off 4 bases at V and 2 bases at J, with 15 bases between the two ends. Germline CDR1 and CDR2: SGHRS and YFSETQ. The CDR3 loop is CASSPGHTGNYGYTF. DNA of the CDR3: TGCGCCAGCAGCCCCGGGCACACTGGAAACTATGGCTACACCTTC.

The genes are TRBV4-1 and TRBJ2-5, with 8 bases aligning to TRBD2. The CDR3 has 15 residues. Per germline, CDR1 MGHRA and CDR2 YSYEKL. V shed 1 base and J 5 bases; nucleotides not matched to a gene: 6. CDR3 residues: CASSQVGLVRETQYF. For the CDR3, the DNA is TGCGCCAGCAGCCAAGTGGGACTAGTAAGGGAGACCCAGTACTTC.

This rearrangement joins TRBV5-1 to TRBJ2-5; D may be TRBD1 (6 bases). The germline gives CDR1 SGHRS, CDR2 YFSETQ. The CDR3 totals 13 residues. Trimming took off 3 bases at V and 4 bases at J, with 10 bases between the two ends. The CDR3 DNA sequence: TGCGCCAGCAGCTCCCGGGACACAGAGACCCAGTACTTC. Its protein is CASSSRDTETQYF.